Listed below are T cell receptor beta chains from one sample, sequenced in a study of CD8 T cells in ankylosing spondylitis. From the 5' RACE reads, TCRdb called clonotypes with MiXCR, one entry per CDR3 protein. The sample carries just under 550,000 distinct CDR3 sequences, about 12% recorded once. The sequencing input was blood, either unsorted or a sorted T cell fraction (not recorded which). The receptors shown here come from a male donor with ankylosing spondylitis. CDR3s include the opening cysteine and the closing phenylalanine or tryptophan. Each record gives: D gene, CDR3 length, J gene, clone size, V gene, CDR3 protein, CDR3 DNA. A D gene is named only where the DNA matches it firmly. Expanded clones are given a class, and other clones once, few, many or no size at all.

>-|13|TRBJ2-1|-|TRBV28
CASSLPLRGEQFF
TGTGCCAGCAGTTTACCTCTGAGGGGGGAGCAGTTCTTC
>-|15|TRBJ1-5|-|TRBV6-1
CASSDWGGSNQPQHF
TGTGCCAGCAGTGATTGGGGAGGCAGCAATCAGCCCCAGCATTTT
>-|14|TRBJ2-5|-|TRBV6-2/TRBV6-3
CASSYSARRETQYF
TGTGCCAGCAGTTACTCTGCCCGTCGAGAGACCCAGTACTTC
>-|17|TRBJ1-1|few|TRBV18
CASSPSGTNFWSTEAFF
TGTGCCAGCTCACCCAGCGGGACAAATTTTTGGTCCACTGAAGCTTTCTTT
>-|14|TRBJ1-5|few|TRBV5-1
CASSPGATDQPQHF
TGCGCCAGCAGCCCGGGGGCGACGGATCAGCCCCAGCATTTT
>-|13|TRBJ1-1|-|TRBV7-2
CASSLGRGLEAFF
TGTGCCAGCAGCTTGGGCAGGGGCCTCGAAGCTTTCTTT
>-|11|TRBJ1-2|few|TRBV20-1
CSARRTDGYTF
TGCAGTGCTAGAAGGACAGACGGCTACACCTTC
>-|15|TRBJ2-7|-|TRBV10-1
CASSEGPIETYEQYF
TGCGCCAGCAGTGAGGGGCCAATAGAGACCTACGAGCAGTACTTC
>TRBD1|14|TRBJ1-1|few|TRBV18
CASSRDRKNTEAFF
TGTGCCAGCTCACGGGACAGAAAAAACACTGAAGCTTTCTTT
>-|14|TRBJ2-2|-|TRBV24-1
CATSESRVTGELFF
TGTGCCACCAGTGAGAGCAGGGTCACCGGGGAGCTGTTTTTT
>-|13|TRBJ2-5|many|TRBV20-1
CSARGYSQETQYF
TGCAGTGCTAGAGGGTACAGCCAAGAGACCCAGTACTTC
>-|16|TRBJ2-3|-|TRBV4-1
CASSQGLAEGGDTQYF
TGCGCCAGCAGCCAAGGCCTAGCGGAGGGGGGAGATACGCAGTATTTT
>-|15|TRBJ2-3|few|TRBV25-1
CASTLDRSSADTQYF
TGTGCCAGCACTCTAGACAGGTCGTCGGCAGATACGCAGTATTTT
>-|11|TRBJ1-1|-|TRBV20-1
CSAREGPKAFF
TGCAGTGCTAGAGAAGGGCCTAAAGCTTTCTTT
>TRBD2|15|TRBJ2-1|few|TRBV5-1
CASSLFLAGGNEQFF
TGCGCCAGCAGCTTGTTCCTAGCGGGAGGCAATGAGCAGTTCTTC
>-|13|TRBJ2-7|many|TRBV5-1
CASSGDTPYEQYF
TGCGCCAGCAGCGGGGACACTCCCTACGAGCAGTACTTC
>TRBD1|15|TRBJ1-1|-|TRBV10-3
CATGGFGGRETEAFF
TGTGCCACAGGGGGATTTGGGGGGAGGGAAACTGAAGCTTTCTTT
>-|16|TRBJ2-5|-|TRBV12-3/TRBV12-4
CASTSNFVGPEGTQYF
TGTGCCAGCACCTCAAATTTCGTCGGTCCCGAAGGGACCCAGTACTTC
>-|15|TRBJ2-1|-|TRBV6-1
CASSEARQFFNEQFF
TGTGCCAGCAGTGAAGCGCGGCAATTCTTCAATGAGCAGTTCTTC
>-|12|TRBJ1-6|few|TRBV7-9
CASTPGDSPLHF
TGTGCCAGCACCCCAGGGGATTCACCCCTCCACTTT
>-|15|TRBJ2-5|few|TRBV5-1
CASSLRVGTGETQYF
TGCGCCAGCAGCCTAAGAGTCGGGACTGGGGAGACCCAGTACTTC
>TRBD2|16|TRBJ2-1|few|TRBV20-1
CSAKSQAGEAYNEQFF
TGCAGTGCTAAGTCCCAAGCGGGAGAGGCCTACAATGAGCAGTTCTTC
>TRBD2|14|TRBJ2-3|many|TRBV11-2
CASSLGSSGDTQYF
TGTGCCAGCAGCTTAGGTTCTAGCGGAGATACGCAGTATTTT
>TRBD1|17|TRBJ1-5|few|TRBV3-1
CASSQGDRGFRSGPQHF
TGTGCCAGCAGCCAAGGGGACAGGGGTTTCAGGTCCGGCCCCCAGCATTTT
>-|16|TRBJ1-6|many|TRBV11-2
CASSPSLEQGYSPLHF
TGTGCCAGCAGCCCTAGCCTAGAACAGGGTTATTCACCCCTCCACTTT
>-|13|TRBJ2-7|few|TRBV6-6
CASQGPPKYEQYF
TGTGCCAGCCAGGGACCCCCGAAATACGAGCAGTACTTC
>-|15|TRBJ1-2|-|TRBV6-1
CASRSWDRQDYGYTF
TGTGCCAGCAGAAGTTGGGACCGGCAAGACTATGGCTACACCTTC
>-|13|TRBJ2-5|few|TRBV7-7
CASSFNLQETQYF
TGTGCCAGCAGCTTCAACTTACAAGAGACCCAGTACTTC
>-|18|TRBJ2-3|-|TRBV4-2
CASSQFYQAPSDPDTQYF
TGTGCCAGCAGCCAATTCTACCAAGCACCCTCGGACCCGGATACGCAGTATTTT
>-|12|TRBJ2-7|-|TRBV4-2
CASSHVAGEQYF
TGTGCCAGCAGCCATGTCGCGGGCGAGCAGTACTTC
>-|17|TRBJ2-5|-|TRBV4-1
CASSQDHKATGRETQYF
TGCGCCAGCAGCCAAGATCATAAGGCGACCGGGCGAGAGACCCAGTACTTC
>TRBD2|16|TRBJ2-1|-|TRBV20-1
CSAGGWLAGEYDEQFF
TGCAGTGCTGGGGGATGGCTAGCGGGAGAGTACGATGAGCAGTTCTTC
>TRBD2|16|TRBJ2-3|many|TRBV4-2
CASSQEASGRDGTQYF
TGTGCCAGCAGCCAAGAGGCTAGCGGGAGGGATGGTACGCAGTATTTT
>-|15|TRBJ2-1|-|TRBV7-2
CASSLASGGDNEQFF
TGTGCCAGCAGCTTAGCGAGCGGTGGGGACAATGAGCAGTTCTTC
>-|13|TRBJ1-1|many|TRBV12-3/TRBV12-4
CASRPGENTEAFF
TGTGCCAGCAGGCCCGGGGAGAACACTGAAGCTTTCTTT
>-|14|TRBJ2-7|many|TRBV3-1
CASSHGLGGYEQYF
TGTGCCAGCAGCCACGGACTAGGGGGCTACGAGCAGTACTTC
>-|13|TRBJ2-5|-|TRBV10-3
CAISVASQETQYF
TGTGCCATCAGTGTTGCCTCCCAAGAGACCCAGTACTTC
>-|15|TRBJ2-4|many|TRBV5-1
CASSLAMGAKNIQYF
TGCGCCAGCAGCTTGGCCATGGGAGCCAAAAACATTCAGTACTTC
>-|13|TRBJ2-2|-|TRBV6-2/TRBV6-3
CASSRSETGELFF
TGTGCCAGCAGTAGGAGCGAGACCGGGGAGCTGTTTTTT
>-|17|TRBJ2-2|few|TRBV2
CASSERMVVANTGELFF
TGTGCCAGCAGTGAACGGATGGTAGTTGCGAACACCGGGGAGCTGTTTTTT